This T cell receptor (beta chain) was profiled in a study of blood T cell repertoires in COVID-19. As processed by the authors: Estimation of nucleated cell counts was performed using reference gene primer amplification. TCRdb's copy holds only in-frame clones and misses some; the assay was immunoSEQ multiplex PCR. D and trimming come from the DNA, and the V and J calls and clone size come from that table. The data show about 360,000 clones, with 87% seen just once and 1.3% held by the top ten. This clone was seen a single time. Participants came from some 23 US areas, aged about 18 to 100 years. Allocation to cohorts depended on clinical history reported by the participants. Recovered participants had two consecutive negative NP/OP PCR tests, healthcare professional clearance, or symptom resolution. The CDR3 consists of 15 residues. Trimming at V came to 5 bases and at J to 6 bases, leaving 9 bases not matched to a gene. In germline, CDR1 is SEHNR, CDR2 FQNEAQ (reference sequence).

The chain carries TRBV7-9 and TRBJ2-3, with 9 bases fitting TRBD2. The clonotype comes from a man younger than 40 who had recovered from COVID-19. Sequencing used PBMCs or T cells enriched from blood (not recorded which). The DNA of the CDR3 is TGTGCCAGCAGCCCGGGGGGACTAGCAGGCGATACGCAGTATTTT. This encodes CASSPGGLAGDTQYF.